The entry below describes one TCR beta chain. The antigen is unknown. The data were obtained in a study of cytomegalovirus exposure and HLA in healthy donors. Study-wide results and caveats: Among the CMV-associated chains, a few were confirmed in vitro as specific for CMV antigens. Later analysis identified over 15,000 TCR beta sequences associated with HLA alleles, using a false discovery rate threshold of 0.05.

V shed 5 bases and J shed 5 bases, with 10 bases lying between them. Germline values: CDR1 MNHEY, CDR2 SMNVEV (reference sequence). CDR3 length: 12 residues. A multiplex PCR was run with 60 Vbeta primers and 13 Jbeta primers. Measured with immunoSEQ multiplex PCR; TCRdb has only the in-frame clones, and not every one. The repertoire consists of fewer than 250,000 clones, with over 70% occurring once and the leading ten covering 1.5% to 2%. The V gene is TRBV27, the J gene TRBJ2-7, with D uncertain. Sequencing used PBMCs. The TCR originated in a woman between 18 and 29 years old in good health and CMV-seronegative. CDR3 region: CASSAFSDEQYF. The DNA of the CDR3 is TGTGCCAGCAGTGCATTCTCAGACGAGCAGTACTTC.